The T cell receptor beta chain under discussion was sequenced for a study of T cell repertoires in cytomegalovirus infection (dated by TCRdb to between 2019 and 2020). Notes on the research overall: The HLA type of each donor mattered for the analysis, because public TCR beta signatures pointed to carriage of CMV infection along with the matching HLA type. The paper's findings and limits, for the study overall: In both this cohort and an independent cohort of 350 or so donors, the cumulative frequency of public TCR beta family members distinguished carriers of CMV infection plus the relevant HLA type. In the ex vivo response, HLA-C-restricted CMV-specific TCR beta clonotypes were dominant, and in two of eight donors the single most frequent clonotype came from this HLA-C-restricted group.

Notes on this clonotype: Its antigen has not been determined. Base qualities are not recorded, but no much larger clone differs from it by a single base.

From V the trimming removes 0 bases and from J it removes 7 bases, while the gene matches leave 4 bases of the junction unaccounted for. CDR1 and CDR2, per the germline V gene (reference sequence), are LNHNV and YYDKDF. Reading from cysteine to phenylalanine, the CDR3 counts 15 amino acids. CDR3 DNA is the only sequence kept; it has 45 bases, read in frame from the first base. Instrument on record: Illumina HiSeq 1500. TCRdb cleaned the public reads at Q25 with fastp, built clones with MiXCR and kept in-frame beta chains. Each entry merges the rows of one CDR3 protein and shows their most common DNA and genes. For this sample there are over 150,000 distinct CDR3 sequences; roughly 19% appear just once. About 2.9% of the sample goes to the ten largest clones.

The clonotype originates from a human donor in good health (CMV status not recorded). Some clones in this sample may be carry-over from other donors' samples. Sequences were obtained from PBMCs. This chain is built from TRBV15 and TRBJ2-1; 9 middle bases align to TRBD2. The CDR3 protein sequence reads: CATSRDRSGGNEQFF. The DNA sequence is given as TGTGCCACCAGCAGAGATCGGAGCGGGGGGAATGAGCAGTTCTTC.